The 26 T cell receptor beta chains reported below all come from one sample, sequenced in a study of Ad26.COV2.S vaccination and SARS-CoV-2 variants. Sequenced by immunoSEQ multiplex PCR; TCRdb stores in-frame clones only, minus some. The sample shows hundreds of thousands of clones, approximately 86% of them seen only once. Noted treatment: 19 received Ad26.COV2.S at low or high dose, single or two shots; roughly 5 received placebo; per-sample allocation not given. Sampling was performed 63 days after the first vaccine or placebo injection. The specimen comprised peripheral blood, sampled in a trial of Ad26.COV2.S vaccine versus placebo. Receptors were obtained from a person aged 18-65 years who received the Ad26.COV2.S COVID-19 vaccine or a placebo.

This clone was recorded only once. The chain links TRBV5-1 to TRBJ2-7; D tentatively reads TRBD1 or TRBD2 (5 bases each). V gave up 4 bases and J gave up 2 bases, with 16 bases separating them. This CDR3 comprises 15 residues. Germline CDR1 and CDR2: SGHRS and YFSETQ. The DNA for the CDR3 is TGCGCCAGCAGCATCGGGACGACCCCAACCTACGAGCAGTACTTC. Translating gives CASSIGTTPTYEQYF.

A note on this clone: Germline and junction disagree at one end, which may indicate a read error. This chain links TRBV20-1 with TRBJ1-6, with D possibly being TRBD1 (6 bases). CDR1 and CDR2 from the germline V gene are DFQATT and SNEGSKA (reference sequence). The CDR3 contains 11 residues. CDR3 DNA sequence: TGCAGTGCTCCACAGGGTCCGGGCCTGACTTTT. This codes for CSAPQGPGLTF.

The chain employs TRBV21-1 and TRBJ2-5; the table's D call, TRBD1, was not checked against the DNA. TRBV21-1 is a pseudogene locus. The CDR3 spans 17 residues. CDR3 coding DNA: TGTGCCAGCAGCAATAATGGGAGACAGGGGGGGGAGGAGACCCAGTACTTC. Protein sequence: CASSNNGRQGGEETQYF.

This chain uses TRBV6-4 with TRBJ1-2; 8 bases fit TRBD1. The CDR3 has 12 amino acids. CDR1 is MRHNA and CDR2 is SNTAGT in the germline V gene. Losses at the gene ends were 6 bases for V and 7 bases for J; bases not matched to a gene: 4. In nucleotides, the CDR3 is TGTGCCAGCAGGTCACAGGGGGGTGGCTACACCTTC. Its protein product is CASRSQGGGYTF.

The chain employs TRBV9 and TRBJ2-7; TRBD2 is a possible D gene (6 bases). Trimming removed 2 bases at V and 7 bases at J, with 22 bases between. CDR3 length equals 16 residues. Germline CDR1 and CDR2: SGDLS and YYNGEE. CDR3 coding DNA: TGTGCCAGCAGCGTTCTGGAGGGCGCGGGGAAAAGGGAGCAGTACTTC. This encodes CASSVLEGAGKREQYF.

The V call is TRBV5-1, the J call TRBJ2-7, with D perhaps matching TRBD2 (6 bases). Looked up from germline, CDR1 is SGHRS and CDR2 is YFSETQ. V was clipped by 5 bases and J by 1 base, with 16 bases between them. The CDR3 loop spans 15 amino acids. The CDR3, as DNA: TGCGCCAGCAGACCGTTTTGGGGAGGATCCTACGAGCAGTACTTC. Translation: CASRPFWGGSYEQYF.

This clone occurred once. CDR3 in DNA: TGTGCCAGCAGTTTCAACAACAATCAGCCCCAGCATTTT. Translated, it gives CASSFNNNQPQHF. The rearrangement links TRBV12-3 or TRBV12-4 to TRBJ1-5; D unclear. V lost 3 bases and J lost 3, with 6 bases in between. This CDR3 spans 13 amino acids.

J is TRBJ2-7 and V is TRBV6-5, with D tentatively TRBD1 or TRBD2 (5 bases each). Deletions cut 5 bases from V and 2 bases from J, with 13 bases between. The germline gives CDR1 MNHEY, CDR2 SVGAGI. The CDR3 totals 14 residues. CDR3 region: CASSRDPNAYEQYF. Here the CDR3 DNA reads TGTGCCAGCAGTAGGGACCCTAACGCCTACGAGCAGTACTTC.

This clone was picked up one time. The V call is TRBV27, the J call TRBJ1-1, with 9 bases aligning to TRBD1. After removal of 5 bases from V and 6 bases from J, the junction contained 7 bases not matched to a gene. CDR1 and CDR2 from the germline V gene are MNHEY and SMNVEV (reference sequence). CDR3 size: 14 residues. DNA for the CDR3: TGTGCCAGCAGTACAAGACAGGGGGGCGCTGAAGCTTTCTTT. Its protein product is CASSTRQGGAEAFF.

The V gene is TRBV7-3, the J gene TRBJ1-5; tentatively, D is TRBD1 (5 bases). The CDR3 is 13 residues long. CDR1 is SGHTA, CDR2 FQGTGA, per germline. Trimming left V 5 bases short and J 11 bases short, with 16 bases between. The CDR3 DNA reads TGTGCCAGCAGCCCGGGACCCCCGGAGGCCCAGCATTTT. Protein sequence: CASSPGPPEAQHF.

The genes are TRBV7-9 and TRBJ1-5, with D hard to call. Trimming removed 5 bases at V and 5 bases at J, with 10 bases between. The CDR3 consists of 13 residues. Germline V gene data show CDR1 as SEHNR and CDR2 as FQNEAQ (reference sequence). CDR3 residues: CASSPGLYQPQHF. Here the CDR3 DNA reads TGTGCCAGCAGCCCCGGCCTCTATCAGCCCCAGCATTTT.

This clone was detected once. The chain employs TRBV28 and TRBJ1-1; TRBD1 is a possible D gene (6 bases). The V gene's germline CDR1 is MDHEN and CDR2 SYDVKM. The CDR3 is 15 residues long. Trimming removed 3 bases from V and 1 base from J, with 12 bases in between. CDR3 loop: CASSFEGGANTEAFF. DNA for the CDR3: TGTGCCAGCAGTTTCGAGGGGGGCGCGAACACTGAAGCTTTCTTT.

V and J are TRBV2 and TRBJ1-4; 7 bases align to TRBD1. The CDR3 extends over 15 amino acids. Per the germline V gene, CDR1 is SNHLY and CDR2 is FYNNEI. V dropped 4 bases and J dropped 3; count of bases not matched to a gene: 5. CDR3 loop: CASSVGGQSNEKLFF. As DNA, the CDR3 is TGTGCCAGCAGTGTAGGGGGCCAATCTAATGAAAAACTGTTTTTT.

The chain has TRBV12-3 or TRBV12-4 and TRBJ2-1, with D maybe TRBD1 (6 bases). V was pared by 11 bases and J by 8 bases, with 19 bases between. The CDR3 loop spans 13 amino acids. Here the CDR3 reads CAESTGRVDEQFF. The CDR3 DNA follows: TGTGCCGAAAGCACAGGGAGAGTGGATGAGCAGTTCTTC.

V gene TRBV5-4 combines with J gene TRBJ2-5; D unclear. The germline CDR1 and CDR2 sequences are SGHNT and YYREEE (reference sequence). The CDR3 runs 13 residues. V was trimmed by 1 base and J by 3 bases, leaving 7 bases between them. The CDR3 nucleotides are TGTGCCAGCAGCTTGACAGAGAAAGAGACCCAGTACTTC. Its protein product is CASSLTEKETQYF.

The gene calls are TRBV28 and TRBJ1-2; 8 nucleotides line up with TRBD1. CDR1 is MDHEN and CDR2 is SYDVKM in the germline V gene. The ends lost 3 bases at V and 8 bases at J; junction bases unmatched: 11. The CDR3 has 15 residues. The CDR3 region has the DNA TGTGCCAGCAGTTTTCAGGGGGCTAAAAGGTACGGCTACACCTTC. Its translation: CASSFQGAKRYGYTF.

V gene TRBV2 combines with J gene TRBJ2-5; the D is unclear. The V and J ends lost 5 bases and 4 bases respectively, with 11 bases between them. Germline V lookup: CDR1 SNHLY, CDR2 FYNNEI. The CDR3 runs to 13 residues. CDR3 in DNA: TGTGCCAGCAGTCCGGGCCGATCAGAGACCCAGTACTTC. It codes for CASSPGRSETQYF.

The V call is TRBV29-1, the J call TRBJ2-5, with D maybe TRBD1 (5 bases). The CDR3 loop spans 14 amino acids. Trimming removed 3 bases from V and 2 bases from J, with 13 bases in between. From germline, CDR1 is SQVTM and CDR2 ANQGSEA. CDR3 DNA: TGCAGCGTTGATGGCAGGGAACTTCAAGAGACCCAGTACTTC. Residues: CSVDGRELQETQYF.

Worth noting for this clone: The junction shows a germline mismatch at one end, possibly a read error. This rearrangement joins TRBV5-1 to TRBJ2-7; the D gene could be TRBD1 or TRBD2 (5 bases each). This CDR3 has 13 residues. The V gene's germline CDR1 is SGHRS and CDR2 YFSETQ. This CDR3 is CASTEGFSHEQYF. CDR3 DNA: TGCGCCAGCACTGAGGGGTTCTCCCACGAGCAGTACTTC.

The chain couples TRBV14 to TRBJ2-3, with 8 nucleotides matching TRBD1. The CDR3 covers 14 residues. CDR1 is SGHDN and CDR2 is FVKESK in the germline V gene. V dropped 1 base and J dropped 6; count of bases not matched to a gene: 3. The CDR3 here is CASSQVQGADTQYF. The CDR3 region has the DNA TGTGCCAGCAGCCAAGTCCAGGGGGCGGATACGCAGTATTTT.

In DNA form, the CDR3 reads TGTGCCAGCAGCTCTTTAGCGGGGGGGAATGAGCAGTTCTTC. Translating gives CASSSLAGGNEQFF. The chain combines TRBV7-9 with TRBJ2-1; 11 nucleotides agree with TRBD2. V lost 4 bases and J lost 7; bases outside the gene matches: 3. Germline lookup yields CDR1 SEHNR and CDR2 FQNEAQ (reference sequence). CDR3 length: 14 residues. Variable domain in full (rest from reference TRBV7-9 and TRBJ2-1): DTGVSQNPRHKITKRGQNVTFRCDPISEHNRLYWYRQTLGQGPEFLTYFQNEAQLEKSRLLSDRFSAERPKGSFSTLEIQRTEQGDSAMYLCASSSLAGGNEQFFGPGTRLTVL.

The V call is TRBV19, the J call TRBJ1-5; D remains ambiguous. Germline lookup yields CDR1 LNHDA and CDR2 SQIVND (reference sequence). This CDR3 contains 16 residues. Trimming stripped 10 bases from V and 1 base from J, with 20 bases between. The DNA of the CDR3 is TGTGCCACTCAAGAGGTCGGGAGTGGGAGCAATCAGCCCCAGCATTTT. It codes for CATQEVGSGSNQPQHF.

This chain links TRBV11-2 with TRBJ2-1, with TRBD2 identical over 7 bases. Germline V gives CDR1 SGHAT, CDR2 FQNNGV. The CDR3 is 18 residues long. The trim removed 4 bases at V and 1 base at J, leaving 13 bases unmatched. Written as DNA, the CDR3 is TGTGCCAGCAGCTCCCGGGGGAGGGCGGCGACTTCCTACAATGAGCAGTTCTTC. It codes for CASSSRGRAATSYNEQFF.

The chain combines TRBV6-5 with TRBJ1-6, with D possibly TRBD1 on 5 matching bases. The CDR3 has 14 residues. Deletions cut 6 bases from V and 7 bases from J, with 13 bases between. Looked up from germline, CDR1 is MNHEY and CDR2 is SVGAGI. Here the CDR3 DNA reads TGTGCCAGCAGCCCGGGACGGCTAAATTCACCCCTCCACTTT. Encoded protein: CASSPGRLNSPLHF.

The gene calls are TRBV7-9 and TRBJ2-7, with a possible D match to TRBD1 (6 bases). CDR1 is SEHNR, CDR2 FQNEAQ, per germline (reference sequence). The CDR3 consists of 14 residues. The V and J ends lost 0 bases and 5 bases respectively, with 11 bases between them. CDR3 coding DNA: TGTGCCAGCAGCTTAGCGGGACATGAGAACGAGCAGTACTTC. Translated: CASSLAGHENEQYF.

The rearrangement joins TRBV5-1 to TRBJ2-5, with D tentatively TRBD1 (5 bases). The CDR3 is made up of 16 amino acids. With 4 bases removed from V and 5 bases from J, the gap between germline ends came to 21 bases. Per the germline V gene, CDR1 is SGHRS and CDR2 is YFSETQ. CDR3 sequence (DNA): TGCGCCAGCAGCCCCCGGACATCTCGAGTATGGGAGACCCAGTACTTC. Translating gives CASSPRTSRVWETQYF.